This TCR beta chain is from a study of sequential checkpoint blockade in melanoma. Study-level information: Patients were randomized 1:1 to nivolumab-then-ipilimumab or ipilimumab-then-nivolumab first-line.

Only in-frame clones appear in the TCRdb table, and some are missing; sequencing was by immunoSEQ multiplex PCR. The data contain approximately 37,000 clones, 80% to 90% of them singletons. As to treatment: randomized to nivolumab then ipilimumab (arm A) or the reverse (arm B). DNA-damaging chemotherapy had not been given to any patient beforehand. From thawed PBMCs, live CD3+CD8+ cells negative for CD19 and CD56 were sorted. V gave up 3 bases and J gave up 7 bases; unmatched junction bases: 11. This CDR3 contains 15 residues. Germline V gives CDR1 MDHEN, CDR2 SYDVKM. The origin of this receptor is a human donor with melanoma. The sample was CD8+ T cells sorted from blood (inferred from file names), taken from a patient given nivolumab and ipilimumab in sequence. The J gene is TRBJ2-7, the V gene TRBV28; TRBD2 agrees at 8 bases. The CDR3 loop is CASSFSSGGYPEQYF. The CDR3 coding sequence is TGTGCCAGCAGTTTCTCCAGCGGGGGCTACCCGGAGCAGTACTTC.